The sample holds a few counts of the clone carrying this T cell receptor (beta chain). This specimen belongs to a study of CD8+ T cells in alopecia areata. Study details: Tofacitinib exposure lasted 6 to 18 months, followed by 6 months off drug.

V lost 3 bases and J 5 bases, leaving 11 bases between the germline ends. CDR1 and CDR2 (germline): SGHTA, FQGTGA. The CDR3 consists of 13 residues. Extraction of RNA preceded its reverse transcription into cDNA, which served as the sequencing template. Assay: immunoSEQ multiplex PCR; the TCRdb copy retains only in-frame clones and omits some. The sample contains 60,000 to 70,000 clones, about half of which appear only once. Researchers picked out CD4+ and CD8+ T cells from PBMCs by sorting. This clonotype originated in a human donor with alopecia areata. The V gene is TRBV7-3, the J gene TRBJ2-7; no firm D call. The sequences come from CD8+ T cells sorted from blood, collected at week 0. Written as DNA, the CDR3 is TGTGCCAGCAGCTTGTCTACCGCGCACGAGCAGTACTTC. The encoded protein is CASSLSTAHEQYF.